The rows below give T cell receptor beta chains drawn from one sample of a study of breast tumors, draining lymph nodes, adjacent tissues. TCRdb ran MiXCR on the multiplex PCR reads and lists one entry per CDR3 protein. Here the sample spans about 270,000 distinct CDR3 sequences, about 30% being singletons. Sample: axillary lymph node tissue. The receptors stem from a female donor with breast cancer. Some clones in this sample may be carry-over from other donors' samples. Each CDR3 is given with its conserved first and last residue. The order of the fields is CDR3 protein, CDR3 DNA, clone size, V gene, J gene, D gene. A D gene is named only where the DNA matches it firmly. Size is stated for part of the rows, as once, few or many counts, or as a class when the clone is expanded.

CASSTLGANVLTF,TGTGCCAGCAGTACCCTCGGGGCCAACGTCCTGACTTTC,.,TRBV28,TRBJ2-6,.
CAISGGTGDYGYTF,TGTGCCATCAGTGGGGGGACAGGAGACTATGGCTACACCTTC,many,TRBV10-3,TRBJ1-2,TRBD1
CASLRDRGNYGYTF,TGTGCCAGCCTCCGGGACAGGGGGAACTATGGCTACACCTTC,many,TRBV2,TRBJ1-2,TRBD1
CASRGTDDNEQFF,TGTGCCAGCAGGGGGACAGATGACAATGAGCAGTTCTTC,.,TRBV28,TRBJ2-1,TRBD1
CAWSETREQYF,TGTGCCTGGAGTGAAACTCGCGAGCAGTACTTC,many,TRBV30,TRBJ2-7,.
CSARTGLAGQETQYF,TGCAGTGCTAGAACCGGACTAGCGGGGCAAGAGACCCAGTACTTC,.,TRBV20-1,TRBJ2-5,TRBD2
CAISERGQFGTEAFF,TGTGCCATCAGTGAGCGTGGACAGTTTGGGACTGAAGCTTTCTTT,few,TRBV10-3,TRBJ1-1,.
CASSQDHVGIYEQYF,TGTGCCAGCAGCCAAGATCATGTGGGGATTTACGAGCAGTACTTC,few,TRBV3-1,TRBJ2-7,.
CAWTRQGSEKLFF,TGTGCCTGGACCAGACAGGGTAGTGAAAAACTGTTTTTT,many,TRBV30,TRBJ1-4,TRBD1
CATSSLEGSWGYGYTF,TGTGCCACCAGCAGCTTGGAAGGGTCTTGGGGCTATGGCTACACCTTC,.,TRBV15,TRBJ1-2,.
CASSHEVGGNQPQHF,TGTGCCAGCAGTCACGAGGTGGGAGGCAATCAGCCCCAGCATTTT,few,TRBV6-5,TRBJ1-5,.
CASGGAGELFF,TGTGCTAGCGGAGGTGCCGGGGAGCTGTTTTTT,many,TRBV12-5,TRBJ2-2,.
CAGSYPRGTGGPGELFF,TGTGCCGGCAGTTACCCCCGTGGGACAGGGGGGCCCGGGGAGCTGTTTTTT,.,TRBV12-3/TRBV12-4,TRBJ2-2,TRBD1
CASSEESSGRVGYDEQFF,TGTGCCAGCAGTGAAGAAAGTAGCGGGAGAGTAGGCTACGATGAGCAGTTCTTC,many,TRBV2,TRBJ2-1,TRBD2
CASSSGTGLYSPLHF,TGTGCCAGCAGCTCCGGGACAGGGCTGTATTCACCCCTCCACTTT,.,TRBV7-9,TRBJ1-6,TRBD1
CASSQDGTGTNQLQHF,TGTGCCAGCAGCCAAGATGGGACAGGGACGAATCAGCTCCAGCATTTT,.,TRBV4-2,TRBJ1-5,TRBD1
CASSFAGGYEQYF,TGTGCCAGCAGCTTCGCAGGGGGCTACGAGCAGTACTTC,many,TRBV11-2,TRBJ2-7,TRBD1
CASSLTGANEQFF,TGTGCCAGCAGCTTGACAGGCGCCAATGAGCAGTTCTTC,many,TRBV7-9,TRBJ2-1,.
CSALIGQGFLDTQYF,TGCAGTGCTCTTATCGGACAGGGGTTTTTAGATACGCAGTATTTT,many,TRBV20-1,TRBJ2-3,TRBD1
CSARGLANYNEQFF,TGCAGTGCTAGAGGACTAGCTAATTACAATGAGCAGTTCTTC,many,TRBV20-1,TRBJ2-1,TRBD2
CATSRAEETQYF,TGTGCCACCAGCAGGGCCGAAGAGACCCAGTACTTC,many,TRBV15,TRBJ2-5,.
CASSPVLNYGYTF,TGTGCCAGCAGCCCCGTGCTTAACTATGGCTACACCTTC,many,TRBV7-2,TRBJ1-2,.
CASSPRTPTSRDTQYF,TGTGCCAGCAGCCCGCGGACTCCTACTAGCCGAGATACGCAGTATTTT,.,TRBV7-3,TRBJ2-3,.
CASSVAPGLGINEQFF,TGTGCCAGCAGCGTAGCTCCTGGCCTGGGGATCAATGAGCAGTTCTTC,many,TRBV9,TRBJ2-1,.
CASSPPPRQGFNSPLHF,TGTGCCAGCAGTCCACCCCCACGACAGGGATTTAATTCACCCCTCCACTTT,many,TRBV28,TRBJ1-6,TRBD1
CASSPGRASTEQYF,TGTGCCAGCAGCCCGGGGAGGGCCTCTACAGAGCAGTACTTC,many,TRBV7-9,TRBJ2-7,TRBD2
CASSLQDSNQPQYF,TGTGCCAGCAGCTTACAGGATAGCAATCAGCCCCAGTACTTC,.,TRBV7-2,TRBJ2-5,.
CASSAKGPQGPSNEQFF,TGTGCCAGCAGCGCAAAAGGCCCCCAGGGGCCCTCGAATGAGCAGTTCTTC,many,TRBV9,TRBJ2-1,.
CASSSLRQGATYEQYF,TGTGCCAGCAGCTCCTTACGACAGGGGGCGACCTACGAGCAGTACTTC,many,TRBV7-9,TRBJ2-7,TRBD1
CSARDHLTDTQYF,TGCAGTGCTAGAGATCACTTAACAGATACGCAGTATTTT,many,TRBV20-1,TRBJ2-3,.
CASSPLDRTGRKETQYF,TGTGCCAGCTCACCACTCGATCGAACCGGACGGAAAGAGACCCAGTACTTC,.,TRBV18,TRBJ2-5,.
CAISRAKLNTGELFF,TGTGCCATCAGCCGGGCTAAGCTGAACACCGGGGAGCTGTTTTTT,.,TRBV10-3,TRBJ2-2,.
CSAPNKDRNTEQFF,TGCAGTGCCCCCAATAAGGACAGAAACACTGAGCAGTTCTTC,.,TRBV20-1,TRBJ2-1,.
CASSPEWGGREKLFF,TGTGCCAGCAGCCCCGAGTGGGGGGGCCGTGAAAAACTGTTTTTT,few,TRBV12-3/TRBV12-4,TRBJ1-4,.
CASSPTSLSGYAF,TGTGCCAGCAGTCCAACATCCCTATCTGGCTACGCCTTC,.,TRBV12-3/TRBV12-4,TRBJ1-2,.
CASSQAGLAGPSSYNEQFF,TGTGCCAGCAGCCAAGCGGGACTAGCGGGACCGTCCTCCTACAATGAGCAGTTCTTC,many,TRBV14,TRBJ2-1,TRBD2
CASSQGQAANYGYTF,TGTGCCAGCAGCCAAGGACAGGCCGCTAACTATGGCTACACCTTC,few,TRBV3-1,TRBJ1-2,.
CSVEGQGATDTQYF,TGCAGCGTTGAGGGACAGGGGGCGACAGATACGCAGTATTTT,many,TRBV29-1,TRBJ2-3,TRBD1
CASRKTGLTVEAFF,TGTGCCAGCAGGAAGACAGGCTTGACGGTTGAAGCTTTCTTT,.,TRBV12-3/TRBV12-4,TRBJ1-1,.
CASSDLGQGDGKLLF,TGCGCCAGCAGTGATCTGGGACAGGGCGATGGAAAACTGCTTTTT,.,TRBV10-2,TRBJ1-4,TRBD1
CSVSTGLRSPLHF,TGCAGCGTGTCTACAGGGTTACGATCACCCCTCCACTTT,many,TRBV29-1,TRBJ1-6,.
CASATSGRGAQYF,TGTGCCAGCGCGACTAGCGGTAGGGGGGCCCAGTACTTC,.,TRBV2,TRBJ2-5,TRBD2
CASSDGGQGEQYF,TGTGCCAGCAGTGACGGGGGCCAAGGCGAGCAGTACTTC,many,TRBV6-4,TRBJ2-7,.
CASNQGARGTEAFF,TGTGCCAGCAATCAGGGGGCGCGGGGCACTGAAGCTTTCTTT,.,TRBV12-3/TRBV12-4,TRBJ1-1,TRBD1
CASSLLRANSPLHF,TGTGCCAGCAGTTTGTTGCGGGCGAATTCACCCCTCCACTTT,.,TRBV12-3/TRBV12-4,TRBJ1-6,.
CATSPANPTNTEAFF,TGTGCCACCTCACCAGCGAACCCGACAAACACTGAGGCTTTCTTT,.,TRBV24-1,TRBJ1-1,.